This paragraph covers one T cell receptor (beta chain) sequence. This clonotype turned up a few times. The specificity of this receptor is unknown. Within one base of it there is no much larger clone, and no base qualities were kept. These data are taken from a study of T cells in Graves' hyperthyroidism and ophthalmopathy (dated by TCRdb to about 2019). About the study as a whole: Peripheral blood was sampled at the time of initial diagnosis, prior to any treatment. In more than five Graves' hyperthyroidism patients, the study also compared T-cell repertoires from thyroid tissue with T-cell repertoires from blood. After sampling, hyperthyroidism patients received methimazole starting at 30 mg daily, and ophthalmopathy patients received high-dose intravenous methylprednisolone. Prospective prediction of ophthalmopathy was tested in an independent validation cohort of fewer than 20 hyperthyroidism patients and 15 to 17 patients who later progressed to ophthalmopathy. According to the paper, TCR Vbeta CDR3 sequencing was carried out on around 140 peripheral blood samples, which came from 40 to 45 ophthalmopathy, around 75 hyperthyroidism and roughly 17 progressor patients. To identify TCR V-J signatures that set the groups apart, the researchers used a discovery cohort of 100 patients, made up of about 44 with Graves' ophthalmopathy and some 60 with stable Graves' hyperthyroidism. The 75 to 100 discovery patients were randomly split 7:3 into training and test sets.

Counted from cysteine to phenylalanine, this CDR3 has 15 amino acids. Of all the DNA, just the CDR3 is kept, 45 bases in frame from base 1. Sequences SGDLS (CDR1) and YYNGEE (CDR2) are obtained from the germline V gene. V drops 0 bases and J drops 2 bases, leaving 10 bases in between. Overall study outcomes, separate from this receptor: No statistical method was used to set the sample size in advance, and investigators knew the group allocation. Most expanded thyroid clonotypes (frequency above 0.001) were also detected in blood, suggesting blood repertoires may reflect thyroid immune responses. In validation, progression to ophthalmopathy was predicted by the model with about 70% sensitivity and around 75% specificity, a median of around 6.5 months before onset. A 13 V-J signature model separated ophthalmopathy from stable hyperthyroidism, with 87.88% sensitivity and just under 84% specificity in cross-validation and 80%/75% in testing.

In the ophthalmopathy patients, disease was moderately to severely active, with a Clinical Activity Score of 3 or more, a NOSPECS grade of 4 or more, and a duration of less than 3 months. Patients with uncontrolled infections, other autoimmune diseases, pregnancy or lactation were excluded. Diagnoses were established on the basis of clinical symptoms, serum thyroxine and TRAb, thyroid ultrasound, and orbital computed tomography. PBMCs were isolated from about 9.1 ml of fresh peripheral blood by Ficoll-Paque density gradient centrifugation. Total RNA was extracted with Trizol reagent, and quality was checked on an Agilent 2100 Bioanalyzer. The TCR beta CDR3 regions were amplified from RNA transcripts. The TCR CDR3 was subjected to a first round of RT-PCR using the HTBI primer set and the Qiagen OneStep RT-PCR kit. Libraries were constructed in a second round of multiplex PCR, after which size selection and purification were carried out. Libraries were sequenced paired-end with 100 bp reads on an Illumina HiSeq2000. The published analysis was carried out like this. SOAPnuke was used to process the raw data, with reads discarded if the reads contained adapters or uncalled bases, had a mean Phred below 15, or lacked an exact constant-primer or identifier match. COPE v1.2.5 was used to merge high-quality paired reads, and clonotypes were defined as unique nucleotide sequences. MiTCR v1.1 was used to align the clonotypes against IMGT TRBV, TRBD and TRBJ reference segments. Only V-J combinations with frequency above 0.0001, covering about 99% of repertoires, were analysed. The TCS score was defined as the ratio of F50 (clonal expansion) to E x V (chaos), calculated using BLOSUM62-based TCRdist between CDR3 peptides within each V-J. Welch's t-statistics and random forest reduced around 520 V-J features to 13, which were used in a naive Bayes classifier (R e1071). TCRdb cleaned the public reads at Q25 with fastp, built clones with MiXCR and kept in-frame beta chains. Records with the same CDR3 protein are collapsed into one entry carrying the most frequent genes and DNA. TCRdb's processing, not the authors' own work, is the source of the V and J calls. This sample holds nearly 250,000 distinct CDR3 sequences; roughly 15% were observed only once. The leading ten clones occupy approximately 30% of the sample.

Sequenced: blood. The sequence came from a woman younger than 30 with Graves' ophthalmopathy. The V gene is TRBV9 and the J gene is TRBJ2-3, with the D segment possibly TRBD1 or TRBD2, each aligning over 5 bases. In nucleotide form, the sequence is TGTGCCAGCAGCGTAGGAGGGACCCCCACAGATACGCAGTATTTT. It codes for CASSVGGTPTDTQYF.